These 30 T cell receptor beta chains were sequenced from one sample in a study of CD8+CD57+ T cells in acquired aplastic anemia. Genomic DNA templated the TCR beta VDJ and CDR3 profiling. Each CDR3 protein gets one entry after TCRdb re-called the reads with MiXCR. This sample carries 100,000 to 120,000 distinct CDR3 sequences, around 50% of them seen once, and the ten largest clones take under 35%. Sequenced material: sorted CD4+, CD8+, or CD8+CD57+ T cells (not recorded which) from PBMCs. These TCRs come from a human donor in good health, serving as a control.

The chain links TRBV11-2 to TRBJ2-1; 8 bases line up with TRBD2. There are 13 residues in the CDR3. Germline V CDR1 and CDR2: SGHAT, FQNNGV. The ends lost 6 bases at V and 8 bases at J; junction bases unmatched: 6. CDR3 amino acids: CASRFGGADEQFF. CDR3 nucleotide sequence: TGTGCCAGCAGATTCGGGGGGGCCGATGAGCAGTTCTTC.

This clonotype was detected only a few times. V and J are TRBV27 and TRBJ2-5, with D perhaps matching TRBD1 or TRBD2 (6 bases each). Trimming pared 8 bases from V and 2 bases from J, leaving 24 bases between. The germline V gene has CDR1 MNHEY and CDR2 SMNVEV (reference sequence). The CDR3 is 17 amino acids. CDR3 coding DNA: TGTGCCAGCCAGTCTCTAGCGTTCAGGGGTAGGCAAGAGACCCAGTACTTC. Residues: CASQSLAFRGRQETQYF.

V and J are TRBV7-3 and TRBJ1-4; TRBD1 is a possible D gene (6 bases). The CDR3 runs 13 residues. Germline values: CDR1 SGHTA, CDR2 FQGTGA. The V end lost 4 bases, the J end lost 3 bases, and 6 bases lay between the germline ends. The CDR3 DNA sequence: TGTGCCAGCAGCTGGACAGCTAATGAAAAACTGTTTTTT. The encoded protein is CASSWTANEKLFF.

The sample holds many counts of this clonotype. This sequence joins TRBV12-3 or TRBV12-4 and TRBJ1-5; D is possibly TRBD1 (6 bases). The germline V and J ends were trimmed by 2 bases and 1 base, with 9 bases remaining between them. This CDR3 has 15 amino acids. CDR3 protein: CASSLTGLSNQPQHF. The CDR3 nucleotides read TGTGCCAGCAGTTTAACAGGGTTGAGCAATCAGCCCCAGCATTTT.

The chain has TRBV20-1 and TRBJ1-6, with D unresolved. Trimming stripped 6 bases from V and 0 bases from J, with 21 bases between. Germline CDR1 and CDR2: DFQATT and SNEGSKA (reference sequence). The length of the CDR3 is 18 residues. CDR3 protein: CSAKPPGRISSYNSPLHF. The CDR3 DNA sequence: TGCAGTGCAAAACCCCCCGGCAGAATCAGCTCCTATAATTCACCCCTCCACTTT.

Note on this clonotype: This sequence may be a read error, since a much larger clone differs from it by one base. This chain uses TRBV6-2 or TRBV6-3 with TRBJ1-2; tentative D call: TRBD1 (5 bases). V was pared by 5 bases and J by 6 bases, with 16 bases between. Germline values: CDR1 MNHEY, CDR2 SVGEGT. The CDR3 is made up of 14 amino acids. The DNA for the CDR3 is TGTGCCAGCAGTCGAACCTCACGGGGCAATGGCTACACCTTC. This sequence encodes CASSRTSRGNGYTF.

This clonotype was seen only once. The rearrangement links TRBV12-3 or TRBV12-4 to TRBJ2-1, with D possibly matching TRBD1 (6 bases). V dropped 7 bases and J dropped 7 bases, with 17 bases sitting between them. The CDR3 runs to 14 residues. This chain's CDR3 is CASNRDQGANEQFF. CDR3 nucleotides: TGTGCCAGCAACAGGGACCAAGGGGCTAATGAGCAGTTCTTC.

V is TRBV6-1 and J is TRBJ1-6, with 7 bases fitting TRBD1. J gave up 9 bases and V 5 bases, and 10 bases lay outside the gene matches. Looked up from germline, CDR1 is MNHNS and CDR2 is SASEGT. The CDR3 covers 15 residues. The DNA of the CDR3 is TGTGCCAGCAGTCGGACCGGGACAGAGTCTTCACCCCTCCACTTT. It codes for CASSRTGTESSPLHF.

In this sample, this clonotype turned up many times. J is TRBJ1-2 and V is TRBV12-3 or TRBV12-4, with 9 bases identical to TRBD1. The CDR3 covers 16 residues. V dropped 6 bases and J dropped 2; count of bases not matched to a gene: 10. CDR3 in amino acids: CASSNLQGASNYGYTF. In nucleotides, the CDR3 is TGTGCCAGCAGCAACCTACAGGGGGCGTCCAACTATGGCTACACCTTC.

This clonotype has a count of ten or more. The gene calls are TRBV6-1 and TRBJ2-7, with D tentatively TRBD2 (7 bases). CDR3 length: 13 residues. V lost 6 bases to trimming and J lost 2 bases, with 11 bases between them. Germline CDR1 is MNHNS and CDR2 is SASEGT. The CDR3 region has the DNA TGTGCCAGCAGGGGGGCGGGGGCCTACGAGCAGTACTTC. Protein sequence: CASRGAGAYEQYF.

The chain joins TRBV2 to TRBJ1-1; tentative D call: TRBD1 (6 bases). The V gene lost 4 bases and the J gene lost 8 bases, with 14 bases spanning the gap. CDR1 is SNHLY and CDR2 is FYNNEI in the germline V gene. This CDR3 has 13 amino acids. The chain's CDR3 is CASSVPGGREAFF. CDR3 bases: TGTGCCAGCAGTGTACCTGGGGGCAGGGAAGCTTTCTTT.

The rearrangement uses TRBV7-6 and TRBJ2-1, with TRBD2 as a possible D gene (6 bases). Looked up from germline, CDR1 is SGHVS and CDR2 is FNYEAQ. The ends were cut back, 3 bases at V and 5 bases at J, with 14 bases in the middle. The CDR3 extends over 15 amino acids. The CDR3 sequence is CASSFTPSANNEQFF. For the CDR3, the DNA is TGTGCCAGCAGCTTCACGCCTAGCGCAAACAATGAGCAGTTCTTC. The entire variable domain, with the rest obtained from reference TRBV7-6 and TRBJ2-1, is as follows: GAGVSQSPRYKVTKRGQDVALRCDPISGHVSLYWYRQALGQGPEFLTYFNYEAQQDKSGLPNDRFSAERPEGSISTLTIQRTEQRDSAMYRCASSFTPSANNEQFFGPGTRLTVL.

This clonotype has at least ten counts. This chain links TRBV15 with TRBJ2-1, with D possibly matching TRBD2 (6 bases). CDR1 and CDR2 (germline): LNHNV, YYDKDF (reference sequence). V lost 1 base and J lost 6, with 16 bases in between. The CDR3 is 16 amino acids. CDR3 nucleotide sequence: TGTGCCACCAGCAGAGTCGGAGGGGACGCTAGCAATGAGCAGTTCTTC. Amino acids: CATSRVGGDASNEQFF.

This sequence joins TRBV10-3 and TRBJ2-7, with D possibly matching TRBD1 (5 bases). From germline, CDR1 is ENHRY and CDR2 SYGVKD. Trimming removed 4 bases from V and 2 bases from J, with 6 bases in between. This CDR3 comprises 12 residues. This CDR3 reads CAISGTPYEQYF. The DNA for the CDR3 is TGTGCCATCAGTGGGACACCCTACGAGCAGTACTTC.

CDR3 sequence: CATSESMGQNVEAFF. For the CDR3, the DNA is TGTGCCACCAGTGAATCCATGGGCCAAAACGTTGAAGCTTTCTTT. The V and J genes are TRBV24-1 and TRBJ1-1; D is unresolved. This CDR3 spans 15 amino acids. Germline loops: CDR1 KGHDR, CDR2 SFDVKD. The V end was cut by 4 bases, the J end by 7 bases, with 18 bases between.

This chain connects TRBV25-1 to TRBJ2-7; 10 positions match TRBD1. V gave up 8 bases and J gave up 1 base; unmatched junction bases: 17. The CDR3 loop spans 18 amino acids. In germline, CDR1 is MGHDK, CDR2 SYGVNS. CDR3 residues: CASPMDGDRGYRSYEQYF. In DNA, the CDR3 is TGTGCCAGCCCGATGGACGGGGACAGGGGATATCGGTCCTACGAGCAGTACTTC.

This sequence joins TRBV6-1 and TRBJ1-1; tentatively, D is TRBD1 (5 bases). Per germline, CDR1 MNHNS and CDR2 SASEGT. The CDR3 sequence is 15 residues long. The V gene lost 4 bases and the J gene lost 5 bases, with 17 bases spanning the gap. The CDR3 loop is CASSGRGAKGTEAFF. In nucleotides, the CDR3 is TGTGCCAGCAGTGGCCGTGGGGCTAAAGGAACTGAAGCTTTCTTT.

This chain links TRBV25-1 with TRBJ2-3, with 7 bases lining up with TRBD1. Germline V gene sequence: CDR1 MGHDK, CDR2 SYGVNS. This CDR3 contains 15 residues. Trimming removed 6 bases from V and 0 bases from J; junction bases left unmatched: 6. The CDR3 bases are TGTGCCAGCAGCCCGGGACAGTTCAGCACAGATACGCAGTATTTT. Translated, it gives CASSPGQFSTDTQYF. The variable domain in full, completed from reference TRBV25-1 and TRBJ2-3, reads EADIYQTPRYLVIGTGKKITLECSQTMGHDKMYWYQQDPGMELHLIHYSYGVNSTEKGDLSSESTVSRIRTEHFPLTLESARPSHTSQYLCASSPGQFSTDTQYFGPGTRLTVL.

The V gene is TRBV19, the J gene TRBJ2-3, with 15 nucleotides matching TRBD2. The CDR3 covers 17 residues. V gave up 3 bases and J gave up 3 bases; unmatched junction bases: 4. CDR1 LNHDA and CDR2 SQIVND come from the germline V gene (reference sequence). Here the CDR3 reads CASSIGLAGGGTDTQYF. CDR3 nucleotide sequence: TGTGCCAGTAGTATCGGACTAGCGGGGGGGGGAACAGATACGCAGTATTTT.

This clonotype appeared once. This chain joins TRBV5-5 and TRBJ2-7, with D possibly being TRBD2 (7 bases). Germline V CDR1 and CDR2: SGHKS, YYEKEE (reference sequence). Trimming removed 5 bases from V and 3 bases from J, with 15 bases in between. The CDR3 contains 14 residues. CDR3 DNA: TGTGCCAGCAGTGGGGGGGGCAGTCACTACGAGCAGTACTTC. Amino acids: CASSGGGSHYEQYF.

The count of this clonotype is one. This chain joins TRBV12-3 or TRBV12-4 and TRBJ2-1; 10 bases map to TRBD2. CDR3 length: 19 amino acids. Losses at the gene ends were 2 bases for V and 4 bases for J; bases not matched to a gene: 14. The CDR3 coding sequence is TGTGCCAGCAGTTTACAGTCCTATAGCGGGGGGTATCTATACAATGAGCAGTTCTTC. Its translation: CASSLQSYSGGYLYNEQFF.

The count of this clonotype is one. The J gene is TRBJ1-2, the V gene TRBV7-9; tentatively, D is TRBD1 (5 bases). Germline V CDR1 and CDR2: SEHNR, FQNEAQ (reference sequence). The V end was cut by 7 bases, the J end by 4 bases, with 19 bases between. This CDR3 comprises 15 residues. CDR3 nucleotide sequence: TGTGCCAGCATCCCCGGTGGGCAGGGATCCTATGGCTACACCTTC. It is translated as CASIPGGQGSYGYTF.

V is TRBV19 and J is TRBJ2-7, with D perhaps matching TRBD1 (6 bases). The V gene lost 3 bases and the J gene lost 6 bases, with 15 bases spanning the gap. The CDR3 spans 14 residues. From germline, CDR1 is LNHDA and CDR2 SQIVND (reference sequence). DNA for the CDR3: TGTGCCAGTAGTATTACCGCAGGGGTGGGCGAGCAGTACTTC. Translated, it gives CASSITAGVGEQYF.

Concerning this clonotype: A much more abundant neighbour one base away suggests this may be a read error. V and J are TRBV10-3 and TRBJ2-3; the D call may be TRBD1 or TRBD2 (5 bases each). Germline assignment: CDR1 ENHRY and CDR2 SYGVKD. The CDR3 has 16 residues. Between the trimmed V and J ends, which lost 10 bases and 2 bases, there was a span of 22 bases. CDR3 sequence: CASQGFFSGYTDTQYF. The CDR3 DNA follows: TGTGCCAGCCAGGGTTTTTTCAGCGGCTACACAGATACGCAGTATTTT.

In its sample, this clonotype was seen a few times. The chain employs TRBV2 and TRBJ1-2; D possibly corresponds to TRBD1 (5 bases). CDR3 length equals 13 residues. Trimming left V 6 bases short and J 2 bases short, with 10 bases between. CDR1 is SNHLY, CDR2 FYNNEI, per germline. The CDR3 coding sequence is TGTGCCAGCAGCCAGGGACGGAACTATGGCTACACCTTC. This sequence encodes CASSQGRNYGYTF. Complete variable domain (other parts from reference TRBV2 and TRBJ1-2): EPEVTQTPSHQVTQMGQEVILRCVPISNHLYFYWYRQILGQKVEFLVSFYNNEISEKSEIFDDQFSVERPDGSNFTLKIRSTKLEDSAMYFCASSQGRNYGYTFGSGTRLTVV.

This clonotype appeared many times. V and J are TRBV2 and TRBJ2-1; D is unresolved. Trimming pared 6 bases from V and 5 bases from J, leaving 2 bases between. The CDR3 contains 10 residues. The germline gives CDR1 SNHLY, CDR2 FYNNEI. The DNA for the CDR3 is TGTGCCAGCAGGAACAATGAGCAGTTCTTC. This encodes CASRNNEQFF.

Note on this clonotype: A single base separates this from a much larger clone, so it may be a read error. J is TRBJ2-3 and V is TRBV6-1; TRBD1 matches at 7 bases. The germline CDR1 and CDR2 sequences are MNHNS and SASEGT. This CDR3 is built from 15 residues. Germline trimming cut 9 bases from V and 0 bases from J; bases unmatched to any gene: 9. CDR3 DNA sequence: TGTGCCAGAAGAACCAGGGGGTATAGCACAGATACGCAGTATTTT. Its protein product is CARRTRGYSTDTQYF.

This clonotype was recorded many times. Written as DNA, the CDR3 is TGTGCCAGCAGTGATCGAGGGGTATCCTACAATGAGCAGTTCTTC. This encodes CASSDRGVSYNEQFF. The chain couples TRBV2 to TRBJ2-1, with D perhaps matching TRBD1 or TRBD2 (5 bases each). V lost 3 bases to trimming and J lost 1 base, with 10 bases between them. This CDR3 is built from 15 residues. Germline V gene lookup returns CDR1 SNHLY and CDR2 FYNNEI. Filled out from reference TRBV2 and TRBJ2-1, the complete variable domain reads EPEVTQTPSHQVTQMGQEVILRCVPISNHLYFYWYRQILGQKVEFLVSFYNNEISEKSEIFDDQFSVERPDGSNFTLKIRSTKLEDSAMYFCASSDRGVSYNEQFFGPGTRLTVL.

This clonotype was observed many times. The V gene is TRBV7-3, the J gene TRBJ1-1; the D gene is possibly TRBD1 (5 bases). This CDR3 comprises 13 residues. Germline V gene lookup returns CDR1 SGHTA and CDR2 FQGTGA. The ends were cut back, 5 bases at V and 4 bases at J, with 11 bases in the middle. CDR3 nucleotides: TGTGCCAGCAGCCCTCCTGGGGGCACTGAAGCTTTCTTT. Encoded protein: CASSPPGGTEAFF.

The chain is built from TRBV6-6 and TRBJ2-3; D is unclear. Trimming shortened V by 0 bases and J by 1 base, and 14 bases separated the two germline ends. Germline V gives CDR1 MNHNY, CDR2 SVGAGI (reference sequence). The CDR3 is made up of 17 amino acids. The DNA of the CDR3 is TGTGCCAGCAGTTACTCGTCCATCTTCGCCGGCACAGATACGCAGTATTTT. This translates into CASSYSSIFAGTDTQYF.